The rows below give T cell receptor beta chains drawn from one sample of a study of blood T cell repertoires in COVID-19. Only in-frame clones appear in the TCRdb table, and some are missing; sequencing was by immunoSEQ multiplex PCR. The sample lists 150,000 to 200,000 clones, approximately 80% occurring once. Sequencing was carried out using peripheral blood. Every receptor here comes from a woman aged 40 to 50 with COVID-19, enrolled during active disease. Both conserved end residues are part of each CDR3. Each record gives: clone size, J gene, V gene, D gene, CDR3 protein, CDR3 DNA. D genes are given only for firm matches. The size of a clone is reported for some rows only, either as once, few or many, or as a class for expanded clones.

clone_size: NA
j_call: TRBJ2-3
v_call: TRBV18
d_call: TRBD1
cdr3_aa: CASSPDRGSTDTQYF
cdr3_nt: TGTGCCAGCTCACCTGACAGGGGAAGCACAGATACGCAGTATTTT

clone_size: NA
j_call: TRBJ2-3
v_call: TRBV7-8
d_call: NA
cdr3_aa: CASSLETGLSTDTQYF
cdr3_nt: TGTGCCAGCAGCTTAGAAACAGGCCTGAGCACAGATACGCAGTATTTT

clone_size: few
j_call: TRBJ1-4
v_call: TRBV15
d_call: NA
cdr3_aa: CATSRGGGGTNEKLFF
cdr3_nt: TGTGCCACCAGCAGAGGTGGAGGTGGAACTAATGAAAAACTGTTTTTT

clone_size: NA
j_call: TRBJ2-5
v_call: TRBV29-1
d_call: NA
cdr3_aa: CSVPSRVGQETQYF
cdr3_nt: TGCAGCGTCCCCAGCCGGGTGGGCCAAGAGACCCAGTACTTC

clone_size: NA
j_call: TRBJ2-5
v_call: TRBV5-1
d_call: TRBD2
cdr3_aa: CASSSLAGREETQYF
cdr3_nt: TGCGCCAGCAGCAGTCTAGCGGGACGGGAAGAGACCCAGTACTTC

clone_size: NA
j_call: TRBJ2-7
v_call: TRBV7-2
d_call: NA
cdr3_aa: CASSLEPSGNEQYF
cdr3_nt: TGTGCCAGCAGCTTAGAACCCTCCGGGAACGAGCAGTACTTC

clone_size: NA
j_call: TRBJ1-2
v_call: TRBV2
d_call: NA
cdr3_aa: CASSNEEPPYYGYTF
cdr3_nt: TGTGCCAGCTCGAATGAGGAGCCCCCGTACTATGGCTACACCTTC

clone_size: NA
j_call: TRBJ1-3
v_call: TRBV2
d_call: TRBD1
cdr3_aa: CASSEWDSSTNGNTIYF
cdr3_nt: TGTGCCAGCAGTGAATGGGACAGTTCCACCAATGGAAACACCATATATTTT

clone_size: NA
j_call: TRBJ2-7
v_call: TRBV7-9
d_call: NA
cdr3_aa: CASSFGVEQYF
cdr3_nt: TGTGCCAGCAGCTTCGGGGTTGAGCAGTACTTC

clone_size: NA
j_call: TRBJ2-7
v_call: TRBV5-1
d_call: TRBD2
cdr3_aa: CASSSTSGRLLRSEQYF
cdr3_nt: TGCGCCAGCAGCTCGACTAGCGGGAGGCTTCTACGCAGCGAGCAGTACTTC

clone_size: NA
j_call: TRBJ1-2
v_call: TRBV4-1
d_call: NA
cdr3_aa: CARRRPGQEPNYGYTF
cdr3_nt: TGCGCCCGCCGCCGACCGGGACAAGAGCCTAACTATGGCTACACCTTC

clone_size: NA
j_call: TRBJ2-5
v_call: TRBV29-1
d_call: TRBD2
cdr3_aa: CSVGLAGGQETQYF
cdr3_nt: TGCAGCGTTGGTCTAGCGGGCGGACAAGAGACCCAGTACTTC

clone_size: NA
j_call: TRBJ1-3
v_call: TRBV18
d_call: NA
cdr3_aa: CASSPSSMAGSGNTIYF
cdr3_nt: TGTGCCAGCTCACCCTCTTCCATGGCGGGCTCTGGAAACACCATATATTTT

clone_size: NA
j_call: TRBJ1-1
v_call: TRBV11-2
d_call: TRBD1
cdr3_aa: CASSLTGVEAFF
cdr3_nt: TGTGCCAGCAGCTTGACAGGGGTTGAAGCTTTCTTT

clone_size: NA
j_call: TRBJ2-4
v_call: TRBV6-5
d_call: NA
cdr3_aa: CASTFGGGIQYF
cdr3_nt: TGTGCCAGCACTTTTGGCGGCGGCATTCAGTACTTC

clone_size: NA
j_call: TRBJ2-7
v_call: TRBV19
d_call: TRBD1
cdr3_aa: CASSAGQGRAYEQYF
cdr3_nt: TGTGCCAGTAGTGCGGGACAGGGACGGGCCTACGAGCAGTACTTC

clone_size: NA
j_call: TRBJ2-1
v_call: TRBV5-4
d_call: TRBD1
cdr3_aa: CASSPGQGSSYNEQFF
cdr3_nt: TGTGCCAGCAGCCCCGGACAGGGGAGCTCCTACAATGAGCAGTTCTTC

clone_size: NA
j_call: TRBJ2-7
v_call: TRBV24-1
d_call: TRBD2
cdr3_aa: CATSFSGGASNEQYF
cdr3_nt: TGTGCCACCAGTTTTAGCGGGGGGGCATCAAACGAGCAGTACTTC

clone_size: once
j_call: TRBJ2-1
v_call: TRBV6-4
d_call: NA
cdr3_aa: CASSDSSGPSGQFF
cdr3_nt: TGTGCCAGCAGTGACTCATCAGGCCCTTCAGGGCAGTTCTTC

clone_size: NA
j_call: TRBJ2-7
v_call: TRBV29-1
d_call: TRBD1
cdr3_aa: CSALRPGQGWEQYF
cdr3_nt: TGCAGCGCCTTACGGCCGGGACAGGGATGGGAGCAGTACTTC

clone_size: NA
j_call: TRBJ2-7
v_call: TRBV7-3
d_call: NA
cdr3_aa: CASSRTGGGGRYEQYF
cdr3_nt: TGTGCCAGCAGCCGCACGGGGGGCGGGGGCCGTTACGAGCAGTACTTC

clone_size: NA
j_call: TRBJ1-2
v_call: TRBV5-5
d_call: TRBD1
cdr3_aa: CASSWGDREDGYTF
cdr3_nt: TGTGCCAGCAGCTGGGGTGACAGGGAAGATGGCTACACCTTC

clone_size: NA
j_call: TRBJ2-6
v_call: TRBV5-1
d_call: NA
cdr3_aa: CASSLGDGYGANVLTF
cdr3_nt: TGCGCCAGCAGCTTGGGCGACGGGTATGGGGCCAACGTCCTGACTTTC

clone_size: NA
j_call: TRBJ1-2
v_call: TRBV14
d_call: NA
cdr3_aa: CASSHQGLGYGYTF
cdr3_nt: TGTGCCAGCAGCCACCAGGGCCTCGGGTATGGCTACACCTTC

clone_size: once
j_call: TRBJ2-3
v_call: TRBV10-1
d_call: TRBD1
cdr3_aa: CASSEGGQGTDTQYF
cdr3_nt: TGCGCCAGCAGTGAAGGAGGACAGGGCACAGATACGCAGTATTTT

clone_size: NA
j_call: TRBJ1-3
v_call: TRBV19
d_call: NA
cdr3_aa: CASSIAKTASSGNTIYF
cdr3_nt: TGTGCCAGTAGTATAGCGAAGACAGCGAGCTCTGGAAACACCATATATTTT

clone_size: NA
j_call: TRBJ2-7
v_call: TRBV5-6
d_call: NA
cdr3_aa: CASSPVGQTYEQYF
cdr3_nt: TGTGCCAGCAGCCCGGTGGGCCAAACCTACGAGCAGTACTTC

clone_size: NA
j_call: TRBJ1-4
v_call: TRBV5-1
d_call: NA
cdr3_aa: CASSSGLPKEKLFF
cdr3_nt: TGCGCCAGCAGCTCGGGACTGCCCAAAGAAAAACTGTTTTTT

clone_size: NA
j_call: TRBJ2-7
v_call: TRBV5-1
d_call: NA
cdr3_aa: CASSSGQGYAGGQYEQYF
cdr3_nt: TGCGCCAGCAGCTCGGGACAGGGGTATGCGGGAGGGCAGTACGAGCAGTACTTC

clone_size: NA
j_call: TRBJ2-1
v_call: TRBV10-3
d_call: NA
cdr3_aa: CAIRDTGIPVNEQFF
cdr3_nt: TGTGCCATCAGGGACACAGGTATTCCGGTCAATGAGCAGTTCTTC

clone_size: NA
j_call: TRBJ2-7
v_call: TRBV9
d_call: TRBD1
cdr3_aa: CASSPATGGYYEQYF
cdr3_nt: TGTGCCAGCAGCCCAGCGACAGGGGGCTACTACGAGCAGTACTTC

clone_size: NA
j_call: TRBJ2-5
v_call: TRBV28
d_call: TRBD1
cdr3_aa: CASNSGQGVQETQYF
cdr3_nt: TGTGCCAGCAATTCGGGACAGGGCGTCCAAGAGACCCAGTACTTC

clone_size: NA
j_call: TRBJ2-2
v_call: TRBV7-9
d_call: NA
cdr3_aa: CASSKSTDAGELFF
cdr3_nt: TGTGCCAGCAGCAAATCGACTGACGCCGGGGAGCTGTTTTTT

clone_size: once
j_call: TRBJ1-4
v_call: TRBV28
d_call: TRBD1
cdr3_aa: CASRPPGQGRRANEKLFF
cdr3_nt: TGTGCCAGCAGGCCTCCGGGACAGGGGCGTCGGGCTAATGAAAAACTGTTTTTT

clone_size: once
j_call: TRBJ1-5
v_call: TRBV6-2/TRBV6-3
d_call: NA
cdr3_aa: CANSSTTGSQPQHF
cdr3_nt: TGTGCCAACAGTTCCACCACAGGGAGTCAGCCCCAGCATTTT

clone_size: NA
j_call: TRBJ2-7
v_call: TRBV27
d_call: NA
cdr3_aa: CASSTGYEQYF
cdr3_nt: TGTGCCAGCTCGACTGGCTACGAGCAGTACTTC